These T cell receptor beta chains were read from a single sample in a study of T cell repertoires in ileal Crohn's disease. Only in-frame clones appear in the TCRdb table, and some are missing; sequencing was by immunoSEQ multiplex PCR. Here the sample spans thousands of clones, roughly 80% being singletons. Sequenced material: ileal tissue. The source is an adult with Crohn's disease. The conserved cysteine and the conserved F or W are not part of the CDR3 here. Where a row states a size, it is once, few, many or the class of an expanded clone; other rows omit it.

abundance	j_gene	v_gene	CDR3aa
NA	TRBJ2-6	TRBV6-5	ATALTRLANVLT
once	TRBJ2-3	TRBV5-4	ASSLDLGGGITDTQY
NA	TRBJ2-1	TRBV7-9	ASSGQGNEQF
NA	TRBJ2-7	TRBV19	ASGSRLAGGFYEQY
NA	TRBJ1-1	TRBV5-1	ASSLAPTGFGTEAF
NA	NA	TRBV19	ASREGQGPYEQY
few	TRBJ2-1	TRBV7-9	ASSRGTSGRNEQF
NA	TRBJ2-7	TRBV9	ASSGQGAYEQY
few	TRBJ2-2	TRBV21-1	ASSNATVNTGELF
NA	TRBJ1-1	TRBV18	ASSQRDGGAEAF
NA	TRBJ1-1	TRBV5-6	ASSLTGSQPLNTEAF
NA	TRBJ1-3	TRBV27	ASSLSGSGNTIY
NA	TRBJ1-5	TRBV10-1	ASTRQLINQPQH
NA	TRBJ1-2	TRBV29-1	SVETRQGGYGYT
NA	TRBJ2-2	TRBV6-5	ASSYERSGELF
NA	TRBJ2-7	TRBV4-3	ASSQVWESSYEQY
NA	TRBJ2-7	TRBV29-1	SVEWTSGSRYEQY
NA	TRBJ2-1	TRBV6-5	ASSYDRGNEQF
once	TRBJ2-7	TRBV9	ASSVTGDAYEQY
NA	TRBJ2-1	TRBV11-2	ASSLGPQSGEQF
few	TRBJ2-7	TRBV5-1	ASSLTPQRTYEQY
once	TRBJ1-6	TRBV30	AWNRGDPIGYNSPLH
NA	TRBJ2-7	TRBV11-3	ASSLGPSSYEQY
once	TRBJ2-1	TRBV11-2	ASSLGFGGDPYNEQF
NA	TRBJ2-2	TRBV10-2	ASSVLSGELF
NA	TRBJ1-2	TRBV6-1	ASSQGSSYGYGYT
few	TRBJ1-2	TRBV28	ASTAQGPYGYT
NA	TRBJ1-1	TRBV18	ASSLQGGNTEAF
NA	TRBJ2-7	TRBV19	ASGLGGAYEQY
few	TRBJ2-2	TRBV9	ASSVELRAERELF
NA	TRBJ2-7	TRBV2	AGTSGAYEQY
NA	TRBJ2-7	TRBV5-1	ASSLVSGGAYEQY
NA	TRBJ2-7	TRBV6-5	ASSPWTSGGYEQY
NA	TRBJ2-7	TRBV9	ASSLGQGAYEQY
NA	TRBJ1-1	TRBV7-9	ASSLLRALMNTEAF
NA	TRBJ1-2	TRBV5-6	ASSLPGQGAANYGYT
NA	TRBJ2-1	TRBV9	ASSTRPGQRQF
NA	TRBJ2-5	TRBV2	ASRVPSGGETQY
NA	TRBJ1-6	TRBV27	ASRGGENRSPLH
NA	TRBJ1-1	TRBV5-1	ASSPDGRGEAF
few	TRBJ2-2	TRBV25-1	ASIGTNTGELF
once	TRBJ2-7	TRBV29-1	SVEGLSGSTYEQY